These 12 T cell receptor beta chains were sequenced from one sample in a study of cytomegalovirus exposure and HLA in healthy donors. Method: immunoSEQ multiplex PCR; TCRdb's copy keeps in-frame clones and lacks some. The sample shows roughly 240,000 clones, approximately 90% of them seen only once. Sequencing was carried out using PBMCs. These TCRs come from a man younger than 35 in good health and CMV-seronegative.

CDR3 in amino acids: CASSQGLGAGTQYF. The CDR3 bases are TGTGCCAGCAGTCAGGGCTTGGGGGCAGGGACCCAGTACTTC. The chain couples TRBV7-3 to TRBJ2-5, with D perhaps matching TRBD1 (6 bases). The V gene's germline CDR1 is SGHTA and CDR2 FQGTGA. The CDR3 has 14 residues. V shed 6 bases and J shed 7 bases, with 18 bases lying between them.

This sequence joins TRBV7-8 and TRBJ2-1; perhaps TRBD2 as D (5 bases). Germline V CDR1 and CDR2: SGHVS, FQNEAQ. Trimming took off 3 bases at V and 4 bases at J, with 7 bases between the two ends. This CDR3 is 13 amino acids long. The DNA of the CDR3 is TGTGCCAGCAGCTTTGGACTGTACAATGAGCAGTTCTTC. This gives the protein CASSFGLYNEQFF.

This clone was recorded a few times. The rearrangement uses TRBV6-5 and TRBJ2-7; 8 bases agree with TRBD2. This CDR3 is built from 11 residues. Germline lookup yields CDR1 MNHEY and CDR2 SVGAGI. J lost 7 bases, V lost 6 bases, and 2 bases had no gene match. The CDR3 loop reads CASSGGGEQYF. The CDR3 DNA is TGTGCCAGCAGCGGCGGGGGGGAGCAGTACTTC.

V is TRBV19 and J is TRBJ1-2; possibly TRBD1 for D (5 bases). The V gene lost 2 bases and the J gene lost 0 bases, with 10 bases spanning the gap. The CDR3 loop spans 15 amino acids. Germline CDR1 is LNHDA and CDR2 is SQIVND (reference sequence). CDR3 bases: TGTGCCAGTAGTATACAGGGTAGAGCTAACTATGGCTACACCTTC. This translates into CASSIQGRANYGYTF.

V and J are TRBV2 and TRBJ2-5; 9 nucleotides align to TRBD1. CDR1 SNHLY and CDR2 FYNNEI come from the germline V gene. Trimming at V came to 6 bases and at J to 4 bases, leaving 6 bases not matched to a gene. CDR3 length: 14 residues. The CDR3 coding sequence is TGTGCCAGCAGGACCGGGACAGGGCGAGAGACCCAGTACTTC. Translated, it gives CASRTGTGRETQYF.

V is TRBV4-3 and J is TRBJ2-7; 7 bases match TRBD1. V lost 3 bases to trimming and J lost 3 bases; unmatched junction nucleotides: 8. CDR3 length: 15 amino acids. Germline CDR1 and CDR2: LGHNA and YSLEER. CDR3 bases: TGCGCCAGCAGCCACACCCCGGGACAGCACTACGAGCAGTACTTC. Residues: CASSHTPGQHYEQYF.

V and J are TRBV11-2 and TRBJ1-4; 8 bases line up with TRBD1. The CDR3 totals 15 residues. The trim removed 5 bases at V and 8 bases at J, leaving 10 bases unmatched. CDR1 is SGHAT and CDR2 is FQNNGV in the germline V gene. CDR3 residues: CASSPVRGRSEKLFF. The CDR3 region has the DNA TGTGCCAGCAGCCCAGTCAGGGGGCGTTCGGAAAAACTGTTTTTT.

This clone was observed once. The chain combines TRBV30 with TRBJ1-4, with D perhaps matching TRBD1 (6 bases). The CDR3 sequence is 16 residues long. CDR1 GTSNPN and CDR2 SVGIG come from the germline V gene (reference sequence). Deletions cut 1 base from V and 7 bases from J, with 19 bases between. As DNA, the CDR3 is TGTGCCTGGAGTGCCTCTACAGGGCTCAGGGGTGAAAAACTGTTTTTT. As protein: CAWSASTGLRGEKLFF.

This clone was detected only a few times. One end of the junction does not line up with germline, which may come from a read error. The rearrangement links TRBV2 to TRBJ2-7; TRBD1 matches 7 bases. CDR1 and CDR2 from the germline V gene are SNHLY and FYNNEI. The CDR3 is made up of 11 amino acids. The CDR3 DNA is TGTGCCAGCAGTACTGACAGGGCCCGGGACTTC. Its translation is CASSTDRARDF.

This sequence joins TRBV4-1 and TRBJ2-7; TRBD2 agrees at 16 bases. J lost 4 bases, V lost 5 bases, and 8 bases had no gene match. CDR1 is MGHRA and CDR2 is YSYEKL in the germline V gene. This CDR3 spans 17 amino acids. In nucleotides, the CDR3 is TGCGCCAGCAGCTCCGAACCGGGACTAGCGGGAGGGTACGAGCAGTACTTC. Its translation is CASSSEPGLAGGYEQYF.

A remark on this clone: The same CDR3 is also encoded by other DNA sequences in this sample. V and J are TRBV9 and TRBJ2-3; unclear D gene. Per germline, CDR1 SGDLS and CDR2 YYNGEE. Trimming stripped 0 bases from V and 3 bases from J, with 8 bases between. This CDR3 spans 14 amino acids. CDR3 in DNA: TGTGCCAGCAGCGTAGCGTCAGCGACAGATACGCAGTATTTT. Residues: CASSVASATDTQYF.

The chain employs TRBV5-1 and TRBJ1-1, with TRBD1 matching 9 bases. In germline, CDR1 is SGHRS, CDR2 YFSETQ. This CDR3 has 15 amino acids. The V and J ends lost 4 bases and 1 base, in that order; junction bases with no gene match: 5. CDR3 region: CASSGKTGGNTEAFF. The CDR3 DNA is TGCGCCAGCAGCGGGAAGACAGGGGGGAACACTGAAGCTTTCTTT.